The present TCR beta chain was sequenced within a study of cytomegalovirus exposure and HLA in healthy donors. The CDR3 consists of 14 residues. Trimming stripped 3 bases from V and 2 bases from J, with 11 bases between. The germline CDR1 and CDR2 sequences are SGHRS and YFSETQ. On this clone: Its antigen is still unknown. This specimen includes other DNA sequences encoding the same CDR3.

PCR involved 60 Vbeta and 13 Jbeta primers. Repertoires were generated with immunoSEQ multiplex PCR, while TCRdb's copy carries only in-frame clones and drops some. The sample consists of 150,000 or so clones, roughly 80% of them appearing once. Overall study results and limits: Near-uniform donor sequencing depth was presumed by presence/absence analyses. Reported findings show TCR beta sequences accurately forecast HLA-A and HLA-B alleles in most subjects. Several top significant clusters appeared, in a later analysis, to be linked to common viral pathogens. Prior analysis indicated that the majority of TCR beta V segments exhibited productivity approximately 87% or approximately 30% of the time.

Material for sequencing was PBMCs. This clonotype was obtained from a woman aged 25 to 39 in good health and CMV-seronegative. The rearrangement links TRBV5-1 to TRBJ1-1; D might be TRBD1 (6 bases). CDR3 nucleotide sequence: TGCGCCAGCAGCTCGACAGGCAGCAACACTGAAGCTTTCTTT. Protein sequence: CASSSTGSNTEAFF.